These T cell receptor beta chains were read from a single sample in a study of blood T cell repertoires in COVID-19. Clones were sequenced by immunoSEQ multiplex PCR, and TCRdb holds only the in-frame ones, with some missing. The sample has fewer than 120,000 clones; 70% to 80% are singletons. The sequencing input was peripheral blood. The receptor source for this set is a woman aged 55-69 years with acute or convalescent COVID-19. Both conserved end residues are part of each CDR3. The D gene is left open where the match is weak. Rows may omit the clone size; those that give it use once, few, many or a size class.

.	.	TRBJ2-1	TRBV5-4	TGTGCCAGCAGCTTTCAGGGGCAGGCTGAGCAGTTCTTC	CASSFQGQAEQFF
.	.	TRBJ2-3	TRBV10-3	TGTGCCATCAGTGATTCCCGGGGGTCAGATACGCAGTATTTT	CAISDSRGSDTQYF
few	TRBD1	TRBJ1-5	TRBV19	TGTGCCAGTAGTATATCTTTGCGGGACAGGTCTAAGGGAGCCCAGCATTTT	CASSISLRDRSKGAQHF
.	TRBD1	TRBJ1-2	TRBV5-5	TGTGCCAGCAGGTTCGGGGACAGGGTGTATGGCTACACCTTC	CASRFGDRVYGYTF
.	TRBD1	TRBJ1-1	TRBV7-9	TGTGCCAGCAGTCCCGGACAGGGATTCGGTGAAGCTTTCTTT	CASSPGQGFGEAFF
.	TRBD1	TRBJ1-2	TRBV9	TGTGCCAGCAGCGTAGTAGGCCAGGGGGCATCCTATGGCTACACCTTC	CASSVVGQGASYGYTF
.	.	TRBJ1-2	TRBV2	TGTGCCAGCAGTGAAGCAGCAGGGTATGGCTACACCTTC	CASSEAAGYGYTF
.	.	TRBJ1-5	TRBV10-3	TGTGCCACTCAGAATCCAACAGGGTCCGTACATCAGCCCCAGCATTTT	CATQNPTGSVHQPQHF
once	.	TRBJ2-1	TRBV7-2	TGTGCCAGCAGCTTGGGGGCCAGTGAGCAGTTCTTC	CASSLGASEQFF
few	.	TRBJ1-1	TRBV9	TGTGCCAGCAGCGTGGGGATGGCGGGAGGCACTGAAGCTTTCTTT	CASSVGMAGGTEAFF
few	.	TRBJ1-4	TRBV6-5	TGTGCCAGCAGTTACTCGAATAGTCACTTTGAAAAACTGTTTTTT	CASSYSNSHFEKLFF
.	TRBD1	TRBJ1-2	TRBV19	TGTGCCAGTAGTGACCCTAGACAGGGACCGGGGTATGGCTACACCTTC	CASSDPRQGPGYGYTF
.	.	TRBJ1-4	TRBV7-9	TGTGCGGCCCAACAGGGAAATGAAAAACTGTTTTTT	CAAQQGNEKLFF
.	TRBD2	TRBJ2-3	TRBV5-1	TGCGCCAGCAGCTTGGCCACGGGACTAGCGGGAGATACGCAGTATTTT	CASSLATGLAGDTQYF
.	.	TRBJ2-7	TRBV9	TGTGCCAGCAGCGTAGTAACAGGTCGCGAGCAGTACTTC	CASSVVTGREQYF
.	TRBD2	TRBJ2-3	TRBV10-2	TGCGCCAGCAGCAAATCCTGGACTAGCGGGGGGGCCAATACAGATACGCAGTATTTT	CASSKSWTSGGANTDTQYF
.	.	TRBJ1-3	TRBV28	TGTGCCAGCAGTACCTACAGGGCGCCTGGAAACACCATATATTTT	CASSTYRAPGNTIYF
.	.	TRBJ2-2	TRBV11-3	TGTGCCAGCAGGCCCACGCGGGACACCGGGGAGCTGTTTTTT	CASRPTRDTGELFF
.	.	TRBJ1-5	TRBV7-2	TGTGCCAGCAGCTTAAAACAGATCAATCAGCCCCAGCATTTT	CASSLKQINQPQHF
.	.	TRBJ1-1	TRBV9	TGTGCCAGCAGCGTAGGGACCAGGGGCTACACTGAAGCTTTCTTT	CASSVGTRGYTEAFF
.	TRBD1	TRBJ1-1	TRBV3-1/TRBV3-2	TGTGCCAGCAGCCACAGGGGGAACATGAACACTGAAGCTTTCTTT	CASSHRGNMNTEAFF
many	.	TRBJ1-1	TRBV29-1	TGCAGCGTTGAAGGACAGCGGAACACTGAAGCTTTCTTT	CSVEGQRNTEAFF
few	TRBD1	TRBJ2-3	TRBV7-8	TGTGCCAGCAGCTTTTTGTGGCAGGGGGCGGATACGCAGTATTTT	CASSFLWQGADTQYF
.	.	TRBJ1-5	TRBV28	TGTGCCAGCACCGCCCCACGGGGGGGGGATCAGCCCCAGCATTTT	CASTAPRGGDQPQHF
.	.	TRBJ1-1	TRBV7-9	TGTGCCAGCAGCTTAGTCACAGGATCCATAGGTGAAGCTTTCTTT	CASSLVTGSIGEAFF
once	.	TRBJ1-2	TRBV5-1	TGCGCCAGCAGCTCGAGCGGGGCCTATGGCTACACCTTC	CASSSSGAYGYTF
.	TRBD1	TRBJ2-7	TRBV6-5	TGTGCCAGCAGGACCGGGACAGGATACGAGCAGTACTTC	CASRTGTGYEQYF
.	.	TRBJ2-7	TRBV7-2	TGTGCCAGCAGCCCCCAGCGAGGCGCCACCTACGAGCAGTACTTC	CASSPQRGATYEQYF
.	.	TRBJ1-4	TRBV6-8	TGTGCCAGCAGTGACAGGAATGAAAAACTGTTTTTT	CASSDRNEKLFF
.	TRBD1	TRBJ1-1	TRBV6-5	TGTGCCAGCAGTAGGACAGGGGAAGACACTGAAGCTTTCTTT	CASSRTGEDTEAFF
.	.	TRBJ1-2	TRBV11-2	TGTGCCAGCAGCCCAGGGGTCGCATTTTATGGCTACACCTTC	CASSPGVAFYGYTF
.	TRBD1	TRBJ1-4	TRBV7-2	TGTGCCAGCGGTCGACAGGGTGGTGAAAAACTGTTTTTT	CASGRQGGEKLFF
few	TRBD1	TRBJ2-7	TRBV28	TGTGCCGCCGGGCGGGGACAGGGCTACGAGCAGTACTTC	CAAGRGQGYEQYF
.	TRBD2	TRBJ2-5	TRBV5-1	TGCGCCAGCAGAGAGACTAGCTTAAGCCAAGAGACCCAGTACTTC	CASRETSLSQETQYF
.	.	TRBJ2-7	TRBV28	TGTGCCAGCAGCAGTATTTCCTACGAGCAGTACTTC	CASSSISYEQYF
.	TRBD1	TRBJ1-2	TRBV6-5	TGTGCCAGCGACAGGGGGAATGGCTACACCTTC	CASDRGNGYTF
few	TRBD1	TRBJ2-5	TRBV3-1/TRBV3-2	TGTGCCAGCAGCCGGCAAGACAGGGTGGAACCGGTAGAGACCCAGTACTTC	CASSRQDRVEPVETQYF
.	.	TRBJ1-6	TRBV6-2/TRBV6-3	TGTGCCAGCAGTTACACGGGGAAGAGTAATTCACCCCTCCACTTT	CASSYTGKSNSPLHF
.	.	TRBJ1-5	TRBV12-3/TRBV12-4	TGTGCCAGCAGTTTCCAAACGGATCAGCCCCAGCATTTT	CASSFQTDQPQHF
few	.	TRBJ2-4	TRBV28	TGTGCCAGCAGTCCTTCCCCCCGAGTTAGGGGTATAGCCAAAAACATTCAGTACTTC	CASSPSPRVRGIAKNIQYF
few	.	TRBJ1-2	TRBV4-3	TGCGCCAGCAGCCAAGATCCGGGTCGACAGGTCGGAGGCTACACCTTC	CASSQDPGRQVGGYTF
.	.	TRBJ2-6	TRBV2	TGTGCCAGCACTACAGGTGTTACCTTCAACGTCCTGACTTTC	CASTTGVTFNVLTF
many	TRBD2	TRBJ2-5	TRBV7-6	TGTGCCAGCACCGCTAGCGGGGGGCTGCAAGAGACCCAGTACTTC	CASTASGGLQETQYF
.	.	TRBJ2-7	TRBV11-2	TGTGCCAGCAGCTTAGATCGTAGGGGGTCCCCAAGCTCCTACGAGCAGTACTTC	CASSLDRRGSPSSYEQYF
.	.	TRBJ1-3	TRBV6-2/TRBV6-3	TGTGCCAGCAGTTACGGGGGCATCTCTGGAAACACCATATATTTT	CASSYGGISGNTIYF
.	TRBD2	TRBJ2-3	TRBV19	TGTGCCAGTAGCGGACTAGCGGGTAGCACAGATACGCAGTATTTT	CASSGLAGSTDTQYF
.	.	TRBJ1-5	TRBV28	TGTGCCAGCAGTCCTCCGGGACTCTTGTATCAGCCCCAGCATTTT	CASSPPGLLYQPQHF
.	.	TRBJ2-7	TRBV7-2	TGTGCCAGCAGCTTCGGTGGTTCCGCAACCTACGAGCAGTACTTC	CASSFGGSATYEQYF
.	TRBD2	TRBJ2-2	TRBV19	TGTGCCAGCCGCCCGGGGGGTACCGTGGCCGGGGAGCTGTTTTTT	CASRPGGTVAGELFF
.	TRBD1	TRBJ2-7	TRBV28	TGTGCCAGCTTGGGGGTCGGACAGGGGGCCCACGAGCAGTACTTC	CASLGVGQGAHEQYF
.	TRBD2	TRBJ2-6	TRBV9	TGTGCCAGCAGCGAGGGACCGGGAGGCTCTGGGGCCAACGTCCTGACTTTC	CASSEGPGGSGANVLTF
.	.	TRBJ1-6	TRBV9	TGTGCCAGCAGCGTAGATCTACAGGGTGGGAATTCACCCCTCCACTTT	CASSVDLQGGNSPLHF